Here is one TCR beta chain with its context. Its antigen is as yet unknown. PCR employed 60 Vbeta and 13 Jbeta primers. The table came from immunoSEQ multiplex PCR; TCRdb's copy has only in-frame clones and leaves some out. This sample has about 180,000 clones, with about 80% found just once. The CDR3 is made up of 16 amino acids. V shed 2 bases, J shed 12 bases, and the junction held 15 bases outside the gene matches. Germline-derived CDR1 and CDR2 are SGHDT and YYEEEE. The sample comes from a study of cytomegalovirus exposure and HLA in healthy donors. Looking at the study overall: Some 200 million T cells yielded under 130 million unique TCR beta sequences in earlier analysis. The study, taken as a whole, reports: Later genetic work tied a missense DCLRE1C variant to beta-chain V and J trimming.

The sequence came from a woman in her 30s in good health and CMV-seronegative. The rearrangement joins TRBV5-6 to TRBJ2-4; 9 bases map to TRBD1. The sequencing input was PBMCs. The CDR3 sequence: CASSFSGGTGLDSQYF. The DNA for the CDR3 is TGTGCCAGCAGCTTCTCCGGGGGGACAGGGTTAGACAGTCAGTACTTC.